This T cell receptor beta chain was observed in a study of blood T cell repertoires in COVID-19. Across the whole study: Italy, Spain and the United States were the sources of the convalescent and acute COVID-19 samples. PBMCs, B-cell-depleted T cells, or T cells provided the cDNA or gDNA that made up the material.

Original methodology: Reference gene primer amplification yielded estimated nucleated cell counts. Only in-frame clones appear in the TCRdb table, and some are missing; sequencing was by immunoSEQ multiplex PCR. The V and J calls and clone size come from that table; D and trimming were worked out from the DNA. The table records some 21,000 clones, roughly 75% of them present only once. This CDR3 comprises 16 residues. Germline V gene data show CDR1 as LGHNA and CDR2 as YNFKEQ. Germline trimming cut 0 bases from V and 4 bases from J; bases unmatched to any gene: 8. Sequencing was carried out using peripheral blood. The chain has TRBV4-2 and TRBJ2-7; 8 nucleotides line up with TRBD2. The TCR originated in a man between 60 and 75 years old with active COVID-19. CDR3 in DNA: TGTGCCAGCAGCCAAGATCGAACTAGCGGCAATTACGAGCAGTACTTC. Its translation: CASSQDRTSGNYEQYF.